The 28 T cell receptor beta chains below all came from one sample that was sequenced in a study of blood T cells in healthy people across ages. Combining a sample-barcoded 5' primer with a J-beta primer mix, a second PCR ran for about 7 to 12 cycles. TCRdb re-analysed the 5' RACE reads in MiXCR, keeping a single row per CDR3 protein. The sample lists under 1,000,000 distinct CDR3 sequences, 46% occurring once. Source material: blood. These receptors were taken from an older man in good health.

This rearrangement joins TRBV18 to TRBJ1-1; D is unclear. The CDR3 runs 14 residues. Germline lookup yields CDR1 KGHSH and CDR2 LQKENI. Between the trimmed V and J ends, which lost 6 bases and 1 base, there was a span of 12 bases. This CDR3 is CASSNQAGNTEAFF. CDR3 DNA: TGTGCCAGCTCTAACCAGGCAGGGAACACTGAAGCTTTCTTT.

With respect to this clonotype: An end of the junction does not agree with germline; a read error may underlie this. The chain couples TRBV5-1 to TRBJ2-7; the D is unclear. CDR3 length: 14 residues. Germline lookup yields CDR1 SGHRS and CDR2 YFSETQ. CDR3 coding DNA: TGCGTCAGCAGCTTGGTGTTGGCCCCCTACGAGCAGTACTTC. Translated, it gives CVSSLVLAPYEQYF.

For the CDR3, the DNA is TGTGCCAGCAGCGGCGGGACCCGAGGGGATGAAAAACTGTTTTTT. Its protein product is CASSGGTRGDEKLFF. The chain combines TRBV11-2 with TRBJ1-4, with D perhaps TRBD1 (5 bases). Trimming stripped 5 bases from V and 6 bases from J, with 16 bases between. CDR3 length: 15 amino acids. Germline CDR1 is SGHAT and CDR2 is FQNNGV.

This chain links TRBV12-3 or TRBV12-4 with TRBJ1-1; D possibly corresponds to TRBD1 (6 bases). The CDR3 length is 15 residues. V was clipped by 6 bases and J by 5 bases, with 19 bases between them. The CDR3 DNA sequence: TGTGCCAGCAGCCCCACTGTGGGGGGCAGGACTGAAGCTTTCTTT. This codes for CASSPTVGGRTEAFF.

J is TRBJ2-1 and V is TRBV6-1; 10 bases line up with TRBD2. The V and J ends lost 6 bases and 1 base, in that order; junction bases with no gene match: 3. CDR1 is MNHNS, CDR2 SASEGT, per germline. This CDR3 contains 15 residues. The CDR3 nucleotides read TGTGCCAGCAGGCTAGCGGGAGTGTCCTACAATGAGCAGTTCTTC. It specifies CASRLAGVSYNEQFF.

This clonotype was seen more than once but under ten times. The V call is TRBV11-2, the J call TRBJ2-7; TRBD1 matches 8 bases. The germline gives CDR1 SGHAT, CDR2 FQNNGV. J lost 3 bases, V lost 8 bases, and 6 bases had no gene match. The CDR3 is 13 residues long. The CDR3 DNA follows: TGTGCCAGCGCCGGGACAGGAATCTACGAGCAGTACTTC. Protein sequence: CASAGTGIYEQYF.

This clonotype was observed a handful of times. The chain combines TRBV6-5 with TRBJ2-7, with TRBD2 identical over 9 bases. CDR3 length: 15 residues. Germline V gene sequence: CDR1 MNHEY, CDR2 SVGAGI. J lost 5 bases, V lost 7 bases, and 12 bases had no gene match. The CDR3 reads CASTTPASGMNEQYF. CDR3 DNA sequence: TGTGCCAGCACTACCCCCGCTAGCGGGATGAACGAGCAGTACTTC.

V is TRBV7-9 and J is TRBJ2-5; a possible D gene is TRBD2 (7 bases). The germline V gene encodes CDR1 SEHNR and CDR2 FQNEAQ (reference sequence). Trimming took 6 bases from V and 2 from J, leaving 16 bases between them. CDR3 length: 15 amino acids. This CDR3 is CASRAPRGGQETQYF. In DNA, the CDR3 is TGTGCCAGCAGAGCCCCTAGGGGGGGACAAGAGACCCAGTACTTC.

About this clonotype: The junction and the germline gene differ at one end; a read error may be behind it. The V call is TRBV5-1, the J call TRBJ2-5, with 7 bases lining up with TRBD1. CDR3 length equals 14 residues. Germline CDR1 SGHRS, CDR2 YFSETQ. CDR3 in DNA: TGTGCCAGCAGCTCCCCCGGGACAGAAGAGACCCAGTACTTC. Its protein product is CASSSPGTEETQYF.

This clonotype was counted only a few times. The genes are TRBV7-9 and TRBJ2-1, with a possible D match to TRBD2 (6 bases). There are 14 residues in the CDR3. V lost 1 base to trimming and J lost 6 bases, with 10 bases between them. Germline CDR1 and CDR2: SEHNR and FQNEAQ (reference sequence). This chain's CDR3 is CASSLVGGTNEQFF. In nucleotides, the CDR3 is TGTGCCAGCAGCTTAGTGGGGGGAACCAATGAGCAGTTCTTC.

This clonotype was observed a single time. V and J are TRBV11-2 and TRBJ2-2; D remains ambiguous. CDR1 SGHAT and CDR2 FQNNGV come from the germline V gene. This CDR3 contains 15 residues. The V end was cut by 0 bases, the J end by 6 bases, with 11 bases between. The CDR3 region has the DNA TGTGCCAGCAGCTTAGAGGGAAAAAGGGCCGGGGAGCTGTTTTTT. It translates to CASSLEGKRAGELFF.

This chain uses TRBV7-3 with TRBJ2-7, with TRBD2 matching 7 bases. The CDR3 sequence is 13 residues long. Germline V gene data show CDR1 as SGHTA and CDR2 as FQGTGA. With V trimmed by 5 bases and J by 5 bases, 6 bases remained unmatched. This CDR3 is CASSPDRGDEQYF. CDR3 DNA sequence: TGTGCCAGCAGCCCGGACCGGGGGGACGAGCAGTACTTC.

The chain carries TRBV30 and TRBJ2-7, with D possibly being TRBD2 (5 bases). Trimming removed 8 bases from V and 0 bases from J, with 14 bases in between. The CDR3 runs 13 residues. CDR1 and CDR2 (germline): GTSNPN, SVGIG (reference sequence). The CDR3 region has the DNA TGTGCCGGTTCTCCGGGATCCTCCTACGAGCAGTACTTC. Protein sequence: CAGSPGSSYEQYF.

The rearrangement joins TRBV5-1 to TRBJ2-1, with TRBD1 matching 10 bases. CDR1 is SGHRS, CDR2 YFSETQ, per germline. The CDR3 extends over 20 amino acids. V gave up 4 bases and J gave up 1 base; unmatched junction bases: 17. CDR3 amino acids: CASSEWTGGDKIESYNEQFF. The CDR3 nucleotides read TGCGCCAGCAGCGAATGGACAGGGGGAGATAAAATTGAATCCTACAATGAGCAGTTCTTC.

This clonotype was detected ten times or more. Here the CDR3 reads CASSVAMREGPETQYF. The DNA of the CDR3 is TGTGCCAGCAGCGTAGCTATGCGGGAGGGCCCAGAGACCCAGTACTTC. J is TRBJ2-5 and V is TRBV9; 9 bases align to TRBD2. Trimming took 0 bases from V and 4 from J; bases not matched to a gene: 7. The germline V gene has CDR1 SGDLS and CDR2 YYNGEE. There are 16 residues in the CDR3. Together with reference TRBV9 and TRBJ2-5, the CDR3 gives the full variable domain: DSGVTQTPKHLITATGQRVTLRCSPRSGDLSVYWYQQSLDQGLQFLIQYYNGEERAKGNILERFSAQQFPDLHSELNLSSLELGDSALYFCASSVAMREGPETQYFGPGTRLLVL.

The V call is TRBV7-9, the J call TRBJ2-5, with 8 bases matching TRBD2. This CDR3 comprises 16 residues. Germline V gene sequence: CDR1 SEHNR, CDR2 FQNEAQ (reference sequence). V was clipped by 7 bases and J by 2 bases; unmatched bases: 12. The CDR3 is CASTTSGSGAQETQYF. The CDR3 region has the DNA TGTGCCAGCACCACCTCCGGTAGCGGGGCACAAGAGACCCAGTACTTC.

The chain couples TRBV27 to TRBJ1-2; 9 bases align to TRBD1. The V and J ends lost 8 bases and 4 bases, in that order; junction bases with no gene match: 8. The CDR3 runs to 14 residues. CDR1 MNHEY and CDR2 SMNVEV come from the germline V gene (reference sequence). The CDR3 sequence: CASGTGGAGYGYTF. The DNA for the CDR3 is TGTGCCAGCGGAACAGGGGGCGCAGGCTATGGCTACACCTTC.

This clonotype was counted a few times. V and J are TRBV20-1 and TRBJ2-7, with 11 positions matching TRBD2. The CDR3 covers 14 residues. CDR1 is DFQATT, CDR2 SNEGSKA, per germline (reference sequence). V gave up 4 bases and J gave up 0 bases; unmatched junction bases: 2. The CDR3: CSATSGGPSYEQYF. The CDR3, as DNA: TGCAGTGCTACTAGCGGGGGGCCCTCCTACGAGCAGTACTTC.

This clonotype was counted many times. The rearrangement links TRBV7-9 to TRBJ1-6; D is perhaps TRBD1 (5 bases). CDR1 and CDR2 from the germline V gene are SEHNR and FQNEAQ (reference sequence). CDR3 length: 14 residues. Trimming removed 3 bases from V and 7 bases from J, with 10 bases in between. The CDR3 sequence is CASSFAGRNSPLHF. In DNA form, the CDR3 reads TGTGCCAGCAGCTTCGCAGGGAGGAATTCACCCCTCCACTTT.

This clonotype was counted only a few times. The chain uses TRBV7-2 and TRBJ2-3; TRBD2 aligns across 7 bases. Trimming cost V 5 bases and J 6 bases; bases outside gene matches: 11. The CDR3 consists of 15 residues. CDR1 SGHTA and CDR2 FQGNSA come from the germline V gene. CDR3 coding DNA: TGTGCCAGCAGCCAATTAGCGGGCGGAGGGGATACGCAGTATTTT. It translates to CASSQLAGGGDTQYF.

The CDR3 DNA is TGCGCCAGCAGATACACTAGGGGATCTGGCGCTGAAGCTTTCTTT. As protein: CASRYTRGSGAEAFF. V is TRBV5-1 and J is TRBJ1-1, with D possibly matching TRBD1 (5 bases). Germline V gene sequence: CDR1 SGHRS, CDR2 YFSETQ. Trimming took 5 bases from V and 6 from J, leaving 20 bases between them. The CDR3 sequence is 15 residues long.

The chain has TRBV29-1 and TRBJ2-1; D remains unclear. In germline, CDR1 is SQVTM, CDR2 ANQGSEA. The CDR3 covers 10 residues. CDR3 coding DNA: TGCAGTACCTCCTACAATGAGCAGTTCTTC. The encoded protein is CSTSYNEQFF.

This clonotype was found a few times. In nucleotides, the CDR3 is TGCAGTGCTAGAGATACGCAGAGATCATGGGTAGCGGGAGCACGTAGGGGGGAAGAGACCCAGTACTTC. Its protein product is CSARDTQRSWVAGARRGEETQYF. The chain uses TRBV20-1 and TRBJ2-5; 9 bases line up with TRBD2. CDR3 length: 23 amino acids. Germline V CDR1 and CDR2: DFQATT, SNEGSKA (reference sequence). V lost 0 bases and J lost 3; bases outside the gene matches: 29.

The V and J genes are TRBV9 and TRBJ2-3, with D possibly matching TRBD2 (6 bases). Germline CDR1 SGDLS, CDR2 YYNGEE. This CDR3 is 16 amino acids long. Trimming removed 0 bases at V and 2 bases at J, with 13 bases between. The CDR3 spells CASSVGGGIITDTQYF. DNA for the CDR3: TGTGCCAGCAGCGTAGGTGGCGGGATAATCACAGATACGCAGTATTTT.

The chain uses TRBV6-5 and TRBJ1-1; maybe TRBD1 (5 bases). Germline values: CDR1 MNHEY, CDR2 SVGAGI. V lost 7 bases and J 1 base, leaving 13 bases between the germline ends. The CDR3 runs 14 residues. CDR3 residues: CASKTDNWNTEAFF. In DNA form, the CDR3 reads TGTGCCAGCAAGACAGACAATTGGAACACTGAAGCTTTCTTT.

On this clonotype: A much bigger clone sits one base away, suggesting this may be a read error. The chain has TRBV6-2 or TRBV6-3 and TRBJ2-1, with 9 bases aligning to TRBD1. Trimming cost V 7 bases and J 9 bases; bases outside gene matches: 13. In germline, CDR1 is MNHEY, CDR2 SVGEGT. This CDR3 is built from 15 residues. CDR3 DNA sequence: TGTGCCAGCACTTTGCCCCGGACAGGGGCAGGTGAGCAGTTCTTC. It codes for CASTLPRTGAGEQFF.

The chain couples TRBV6-1 to TRBJ2-1; 7 bases are shared with TRBD2. With V trimmed by 1 base and J by 4 bases, 7 bases remained unmatched. Germline V gene lookup returns CDR1 MNHNS and CDR2 SASEGT. The CDR3 covers 16 residues. CDR3 sequence (DNA): TGTGCCAGCAGTGAAGGGTTCGAGCGGGATTACAATGAGCAGTTCTTC. Amino acids: CASSEGFERDYNEQFF.

A remark on this clonotype: A much larger clone lies a single base off, so this may be a read error. This chain connects TRBV6-2 or TRBV6-3 to TRBJ2-3; 11 bases agree with TRBD2. Germline V lookup: CDR1 MNHEY, CDR2 SVGEGT. V lost 9 bases and J lost 2; bases outside the gene matches: 7. This CDR3 comprises 15 residues. For the CDR3, the DNA is TGTGCCAGTACTAGCGGGAGTGGGGACACAGATACGCAGTATTTT. As protein: CASTSGSGDTDTQYF.